This T cell receptor (beta chain) was captured by sequencing in a study of shared clonotypes between healthy human individuals. Study-wide results and limits: When naive CD4 clonotypes were compared across several donors, around 5% were shared. Researchers found naive subsets generally carried larger estimated richness than memory subsets.

Each cell subset's genomic DNA was divided evenly among several immunoSEQ plates. Per sorted-subset replicate PCR, input was 200 to 250 ng DNA, representing 30,000 or so T cell genomes. Profiling relied on immunoSEQ multiplex PCR, and the TCRdb table lists in-frame clones only, not all of them. The data hold 400,000 or so clones, with just over 95% observed a single time. Trimming left V 4 bases short and J 5 bases short, with 3 bases between. The germline V gene encodes CDR1 SNHLY and CDR2 FYNNEI. The CDR3 consists of 10 residues. The table lists this clone with a few counts. Its target is unknown. Sequenced sample: memory CD8+ T cells sorted from blood. Subset of the sample: CD45RO+ cells pooled with CCR7-negative TemRA cells. The chain links TRBV2 to TRBJ2-7; D call uncertain. This sequence was found in a man aged 25 to 45 in good health. This CDR3 reads CASSVHEQYF. The CDR3 DNA follows: TGTGCCAGCAGTGTCCACGAGCAGTACTTC.